The clone carrying this T cell receptor beta chain was recorded at least ten times. MiXCR, applied by TCRdb to the RACE reads, yields one record per CDR3 protein. This sample has 95,000 or so distinct CDR3 sequences, with 11% found just once. Stated time point: patch test 2, 6 weeks after DPC sensitization. Treatment described: therapeutic diphenylcyclopropenone sensitization with weekly scalp DPC. The V end lost 5 bases, the J end lost 4 bases, and 11 bases lay between the germline ends. Germline CDR1 is LGHDT and CDR2 is YNNKEL (reference sequence). The CDR3 runs to 13 residues. The source of the sample is a study of human T cells and chemical hapten exposure.

The sample in question was whole blood, obtained in connection with sensitization to the hapten diphenylcyclopropenone (DPC). This receptor was identified in a woman between 35 and 50 years old with alopecia areata. Some clones in this sample may be carry-over from other donors' samples. V and J are TRBV3-1 and TRBJ1-2, with D possibly being TRBD1 (5 bases). CDR3 bases: TGTGCCAGCAGCTCATCGGACACCTATGGCTACACCTTC. Its protein is CASSSSDTYGYTF.